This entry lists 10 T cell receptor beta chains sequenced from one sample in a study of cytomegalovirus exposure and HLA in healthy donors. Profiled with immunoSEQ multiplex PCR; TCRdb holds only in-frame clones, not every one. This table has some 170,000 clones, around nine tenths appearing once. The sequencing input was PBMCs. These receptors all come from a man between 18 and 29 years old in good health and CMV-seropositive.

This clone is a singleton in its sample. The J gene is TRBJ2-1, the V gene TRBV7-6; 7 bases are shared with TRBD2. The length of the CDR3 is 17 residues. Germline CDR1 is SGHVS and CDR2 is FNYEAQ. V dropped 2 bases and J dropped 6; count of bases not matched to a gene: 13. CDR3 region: CASSLYPPGRLTNEQFF. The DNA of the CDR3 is TGTGCCAGCAGCTTATATCCTCCCGGGAGGCTAACCAATGAGCAGTTCTTC.

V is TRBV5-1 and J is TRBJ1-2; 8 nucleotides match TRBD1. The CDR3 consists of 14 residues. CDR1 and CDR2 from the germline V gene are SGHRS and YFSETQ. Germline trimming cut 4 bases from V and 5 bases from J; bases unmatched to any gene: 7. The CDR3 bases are TGCGCCAGCAGCCTGGACAGGGTGTCTTATGGCTACACCTTC. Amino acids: CASSLDRVSYGYTF.

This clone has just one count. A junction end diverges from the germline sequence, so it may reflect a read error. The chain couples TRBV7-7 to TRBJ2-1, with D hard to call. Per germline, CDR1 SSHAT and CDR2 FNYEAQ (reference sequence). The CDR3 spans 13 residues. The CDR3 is CASSPRSSDEQFF. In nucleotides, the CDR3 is TGTGCTAGCAGCCCCCGGTCCAGCGATGAGCAGTTCTTC.

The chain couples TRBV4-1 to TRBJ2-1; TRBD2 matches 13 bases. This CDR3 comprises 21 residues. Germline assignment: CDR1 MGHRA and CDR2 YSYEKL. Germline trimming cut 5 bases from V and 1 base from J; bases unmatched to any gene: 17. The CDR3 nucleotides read TGCGCCAGCAGCTCAGGTCAAAAAAGGACTAGCGGGAGAGGATCCTACAATGAGCAGTTCTTC. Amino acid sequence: CASSSGQKRTSGRGSYNEQFF.

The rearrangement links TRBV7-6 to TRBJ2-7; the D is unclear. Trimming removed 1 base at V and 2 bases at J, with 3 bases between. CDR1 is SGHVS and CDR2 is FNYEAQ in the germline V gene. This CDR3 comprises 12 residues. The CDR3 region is CASSLVTYEQYF. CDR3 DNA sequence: TGTGCCAGCAGCTTAGTAACCTACGAGCAGTACTTC.

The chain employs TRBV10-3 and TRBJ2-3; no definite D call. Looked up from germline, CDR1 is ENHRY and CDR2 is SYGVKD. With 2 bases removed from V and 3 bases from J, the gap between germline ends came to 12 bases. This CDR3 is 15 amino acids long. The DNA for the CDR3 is TGTGCCATCAGTGAGCCTGCGGATCAAACAGATACGCAGTATTTT. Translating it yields CAISEPADQTDTQYF.

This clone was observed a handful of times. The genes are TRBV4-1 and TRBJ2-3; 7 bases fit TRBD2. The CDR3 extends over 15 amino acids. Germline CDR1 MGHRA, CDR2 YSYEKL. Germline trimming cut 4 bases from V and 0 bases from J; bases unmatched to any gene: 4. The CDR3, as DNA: TGCGCCAGCAGCCCGAGCGGGGTGAGCACAGATACGCAGTATTTT. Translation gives CASSPSGVSTDTQYF.

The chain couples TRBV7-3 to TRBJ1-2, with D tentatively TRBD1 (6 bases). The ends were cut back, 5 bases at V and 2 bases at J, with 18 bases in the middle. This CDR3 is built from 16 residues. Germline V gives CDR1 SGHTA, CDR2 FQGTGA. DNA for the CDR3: TGTGCCAGCAGCAACAGGGTGGGCAATCTCAACTATGGCTACACCTTC. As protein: CASSNRVGNLNYGYTF.

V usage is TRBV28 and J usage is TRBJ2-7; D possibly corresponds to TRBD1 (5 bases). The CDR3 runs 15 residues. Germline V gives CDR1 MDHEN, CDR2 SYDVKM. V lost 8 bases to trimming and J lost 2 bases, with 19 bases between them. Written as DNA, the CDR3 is TGTGCCAGCTGTAGTCCCCAAGACAGTGCCTACGAGCAGTACTTC. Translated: CASCSPQDSAYEQYF.

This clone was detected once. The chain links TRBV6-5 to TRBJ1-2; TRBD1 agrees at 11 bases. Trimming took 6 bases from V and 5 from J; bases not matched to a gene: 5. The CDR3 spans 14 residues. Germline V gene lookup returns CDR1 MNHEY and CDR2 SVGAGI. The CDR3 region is CASSGQGAKYGYTF. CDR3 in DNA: TGTGCCAGCAGCGGACAGGGGGCGAAATATGGCTACACCTTC.